These 20 T cell receptor beta chains came from one sample sequenced in a study of T cell repertoires in aging, cancer and after chemotherapy. TCR beta rearrangements were amplified from peripheral blood genomic DNA. Multiplex touch-down PCR with TRB-A/B primers amplified rearranged V-D-J TRB sequences. TCRdb passed the multiplex PCR reads through MiXCR, listing each CDR3 protein once. The sample includes more than 3,500 distinct CDR3 sequences, about a quarter of them seen just once. The sample consisted of blood. The receptors here all came from a human donor with a blood cancer.

This clonotype counts as medium-sized. The rearrangement joins TRBV11-3 to TRBJ2-5; D is uncertain. Per germline, CDR1 SGHNT and CDR2 YENEEA. The CDR3 loop spans 14 amino acids. V lost 3 bases and J lost 1, with 9 bases in between. Here the CDR3 DNA reads TGTGCCAGCAGCTTGGCCACTCGCCAAGAGACCCAGTACTTC. Its protein product is CASSLATRQETQYF. Using reference TRBV11-3 and TRBJ2-5 for the parts outside the CDR3, the full variable domain is EAGVVQSPRYKIIEKKQPVAFWCNPISGHNTLYWYLQNLGQGPELLIRYENEEAVDDSQLPKDRFSAERLKGVDSTLKIQPAELGDSAVYLCASSLATRQETQYFGPGTRLLVL.

About this clonotype: An end of the junction does not agree with germline; a read error may underlie this. This chain links TRBV5-4 with TRBJ1-5; the D gene is possibly TRBD1 (6 bases). Per germline, CDR1 SGHNT and CDR2 YYREEE (reference sequence). This CDR3 is built from 14 residues. Here the CDR3 DNA reads TGTGCCAGCAGCAAAGGGGGATACAATCAGCCCCAGCAATTT. Its protein product is CASSKGGYNQPQQF.

This chain connects TRBV27 to TRBJ1-2; D may be TRBD1 (5 bases). Germline values: CDR1 MNHEY, CDR2 SMNVEV (reference sequence). V was clipped by 10 bases and J by 2 bases, with 11 bases between them. There are 12 residues in the CDR3. The CDR3, as DNA: TGTGCCATTGGGGGATTAAACTATGGCTACACCTTC. Protein: CAIGGLNYGYTF.

This rearrangement joins TRBV6-4 to TRBJ2-5, with 9 positions matching TRBD1. The CDR3 is made up of 14 amino acids. V shed 0 bases and J 5 bases; nucleotides not matched to a gene: 1. CDR1 and CDR2 from the germline V gene are MRHNA and SNTAGT. The CDR3 nucleotides read TGTGCCAGCAGTGACTCGACAGGGGGGGAGACCCAGTACTTC. This gives the protein CASSDSTGGETQYF.

This chain uses TRBV15 with TRBJ2-5, with 10 bases fitting TRBD2. J gave up 5 bases and V 3 bases, and 15 bases lay outside the gene matches. This CDR3 contains 18 residues. The germline CDR1 and CDR2 sequences are LNHNV and YYDKDF (reference sequence). CDR3 amino acids: CATSRDSSGRALGETQYF. CDR3 DNA sequence: TGTGCCACCAGCAGGGACTCAAGCGGGAGGGCCTTGGGTGAGACCCAGTACTTC.

This sequence joins TRBV6-5 and TRBJ2-5; 8 bases agree with TRBD1. The CDR3 contains 14 residues. V dropped 6 bases and J dropped 2; count of bases not matched to a gene: 5. Germline V gene lookup returns CDR1 MNHEY and CDR2 SVGAGI. The CDR3 spells CASSPGQEQETQYF. In DNA, the CDR3 is TGTGCCAGCAGCCCGGGACAGGAACAAGAGACCCAGTACTTC.

Notes on this clonotype: An end of the junction differs from the germline gene, which may be a read error. V usage is TRBV11-3 and J usage is TRBJ2-5; D is perhaps TRBD1 or TRBD2 (5 bases each). This CDR3 contains 17 residues. The germline V gene encodes CDR1 SGHNT and CDR2 YENEEA. The CDR3 nucleotides read TGTGCCAGCAGGTTAGAGGGGCCCCCAGGGTACCAAGAGACCCAGTACTTC. Protein: CASRLEGPPGYQETQYF.

This clonotype was counted between two and nine times. The chain carries TRBV15 and TRBJ1-1; D call uncertain. Germline loops: CDR1 LNHNV, CDR2 YYDKDF (reference sequence). The CDR3 has 13 residues. Trimming cost V 1 base and J 6 bases, with 9 bases left between them. The CDR3 DNA sequence: TGTGCCACCAGCAGAGGGGGATCCGCTGAAGCTTTCTTT. It is translated as CATSRGGSAEAFF.

The chain joins TRBV30 to TRBJ2-5; TRBD2 aligns across 14 bases. This CDR3 contains 16 residues. Trimming cost V 6 bases and J 7 bases; bases outside gene matches: 13. Germline V lookup: CDR1 GTSNPN, CDR2 SVGIG (reference sequence). The DNA of the CDR3 is TGTGCCTGCTTAAACCCGGGACTAGCGGGAGTAGGGACCCAGTACTTC. This codes for CACLNPGLAGVGTQYF.

This clonotype is medium-sized by share. The V gene is TRBV11-2, the J gene TRBJ2-3; 12 positions match TRBD2. The junction had 5 bases not matched to a gene; V was cut back by 6 bases and J by 4 bases. Per germline, CDR1 SGHAT and CDR2 FQNNGV. The CDR3 runs 15 residues. The CDR3 loop reads CASRYGLAGPDTQYF. The CDR3 DNA sequence: TGTGCCAGCAGATACGGACTAGCGGGACCAGATACGCAGTATTTT. The entire variable domain, with the rest obtained from reference TRBV11-2 and TRBJ2-3, is as follows: EAGVAQSPRYKIIEKRQSVAFWCNPISGHATLYWYQQILGQGPKLLIQFQNNGVVDDSQLPKDRFSAERLKGVDSTLKIQPAKLEDSAVYLCASRYGLAGPDTQYFGPGTRLTVL.

By frequency in the sample, this clonotype is medium-sized. J is TRBJ2-5 and V is TRBV6-5, with 7 bases matching TRBD2. Germline V lookup: CDR1 MNHEY, CDR2 SVGAGI. V lost 3 bases to trimming and J lost 4 bases; unmatched junction nucleotides: 5. The CDR3 is made up of 14 amino acids. DNA of the CDR3: TGTGCCAGCAGTTATGAAGCGGGGAGAGAGACCCAGTACTTC. As protein: CASSYEAGRETQYF.

This clonotype occurred a few times. This chain links TRBV19 with TRBJ2-3; D might be TRBD2 (7 bases). The V and J ends lost 4 bases and 9 bases respectively, with 20 bases between them. Germline V lookup: CDR1 LNHDA, CDR2 SQIVND (reference sequence). The CDR3 spans 15 residues. The CDR3 loop is CASSTGGLAVRTQYF. The CDR3 DNA follows: TGTGCCAGTAGTACCGGGGGGCTAGCCGTCCGAACGCAGTATTTT.

The chain is built from TRBV12-3 or TRBV12-4 and TRBJ1-3; 7 bases line up with TRBD1. This CDR3 has 14 amino acids. V lost 6 bases to trimming and J lost 6 bases; unmatched junction nucleotides: 8. The CDR3 loop reads CASRPRDSINTIYF. For the CDR3, the DNA is TGTGCCAGCAGGCCCCGGGACAGTATAAACACCATATATTTT.

This clonotype was seen more than once but under ten times. This chain joins TRBV29-1 and TRBJ2-7; D is uncertain. Germline assignment: CDR1 SQVTM and CDR2 ANQGSEA. CDR3 length: 14 residues. With 4 bases removed from V and 6 bases from J, the gap between germline ends came to 19 bases. The CDR3: CSVGGTDTSREQYF. CDR3 in DNA: TGCAGCGTTGGGGGAACCGACACCTCTCGCGAGCAGTACTTC.

By share, this clonotype ranks as medium-sized. V usage is TRBV13 and J usage is TRBJ2-7, with a weak D call TRBD2 (6 bases). Germline CDR1 and CDR2: PRHDT and FYEKMQ (reference sequence). V lost 4 bases and J lost 9, with 10 bases in between. CDR3 length: 11 residues. This chain's CDR3 is CASSSGGGQYF. The CDR3 DNA sequence: TGTGCCAGCAGCTCCGGGGGTGGGCAGTACTTC.

The V call is TRBV19, the J call TRBJ2-6; the D gene is possibly TRBD2 (5 bases). V lost 1 base and J lost 0, with 13 bases in between. Germline V gene lookup returns CDR1 LNHDA and CDR2 SQIVND (reference sequence). This CDR3 region has 18 residues. The CDR3 DNA reads TGTGCCAGTAGTATAGGATGGCGAGGGAGCTCTGGGGCCAACGTCCTGACTTTC. The encoded protein is CASSIGWRGSSGANVLTF. Complete variable domain (other parts from reference TRBV19 and TRBJ2-6): DGGITQSPKYLFRKEGQNVTLSCEQNLNHDAMYWYRQDPGQGLRLIYYSQIVNDFQKGDIAEGYSVSREKKESFPLTVTSAQKNPTAFYLCASSIGWRGSSGANVLTFGAGSRLTVL.

This clonotype was detected only a few times. The J gene is TRBJ2-6, the V gene TRBV6-1; TRBD2 matches 12 bases. The V gene end was trimmed by 6 bases and the J gene end by 0 bases; junction bases not matched to a gene: 0. The CDR3 has 16 amino acids. Per the germline V gene, CDR1 is MNHNS and CDR2 is SASEGT. This CDR3 is CASRLAGGSGANVLTF. As DNA, the CDR3 is TGTGCCAGCAGACTAGCGGGGGGCTCTGGGGCCAACGTCCTGACTTTC.

The CDR3 nucleotides read TGTGCCAGTAAGGGGGACAGGGAAAAACTGTTTTTT. This translates into CASKGDREKLFF. The chain combines TRBV19 with TRBJ1-4; 8 bases are shared with TRBD1. Germline V lookup: CDR1 LNHDA, CDR2 SQIVND (reference sequence). This CDR3 region has 12 residues. The V and J ends lost 7 bases and 8 bases, in that order; junction bases with no gene match: 3.

There are a few counts of this clonotype. The chain combines TRBV12-3 or TRBV12-4 with TRBJ1-4, with 8 positions matching TRBD1. This CDR3 is 16 amino acids long. With V trimmed by 3 bases and J by 5 bases, 8 bases remained unmatched. The DNA of the CDR3 is TGTGCCAGCAGTTTGAACACAGGGGGTAAGAATGAAAAACTGTTTTTT. It codes for CASSLNTGGKNEKLFF.

This clonotype was seen only a few times. The chain links TRBV18 to TRBJ2-7; either TRBD1 or TRBD2 may fit D (5 bases each). Per the germline V gene, CDR1 is KGHSH and CDR2 is LQKENI. The V end was cut by 3 bases, the J end by 4 bases, with 10 bases between. This CDR3 comprises 13 residues. The CDR3 nucleotides are TGTGCCAGCTCACCCCGGTGGGGGTACGAGCAGTACTTC. Translation: CASSPRWGYEQYF. Supplemented by reference TRBV18 and TRBJ2-7, the full variable domain reads NAGVMQNPRHLVRRRGQEARLRCSPMKGHSHVYWYRQLPEEGLKFMVYLQKENIIDESGMPKERFSAEFPKEGPSILRIQQVVRGDSAAYFCASSPRWGYEQYFGPGTRLTVT.